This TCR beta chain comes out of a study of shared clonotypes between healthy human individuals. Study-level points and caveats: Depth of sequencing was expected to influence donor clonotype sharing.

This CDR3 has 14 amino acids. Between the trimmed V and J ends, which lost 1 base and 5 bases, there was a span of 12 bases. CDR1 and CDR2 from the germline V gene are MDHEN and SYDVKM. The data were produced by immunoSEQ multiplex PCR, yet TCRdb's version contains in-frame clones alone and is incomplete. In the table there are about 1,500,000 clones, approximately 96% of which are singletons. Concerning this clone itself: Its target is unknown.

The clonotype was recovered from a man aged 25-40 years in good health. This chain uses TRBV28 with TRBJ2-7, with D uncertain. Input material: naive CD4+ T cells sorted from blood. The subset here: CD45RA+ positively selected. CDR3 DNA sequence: TGTGCCAGCAGTTTATTAGGGCTTATCCACGAGCAGTACTTC. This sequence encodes CASSLLGLIHEQYF.